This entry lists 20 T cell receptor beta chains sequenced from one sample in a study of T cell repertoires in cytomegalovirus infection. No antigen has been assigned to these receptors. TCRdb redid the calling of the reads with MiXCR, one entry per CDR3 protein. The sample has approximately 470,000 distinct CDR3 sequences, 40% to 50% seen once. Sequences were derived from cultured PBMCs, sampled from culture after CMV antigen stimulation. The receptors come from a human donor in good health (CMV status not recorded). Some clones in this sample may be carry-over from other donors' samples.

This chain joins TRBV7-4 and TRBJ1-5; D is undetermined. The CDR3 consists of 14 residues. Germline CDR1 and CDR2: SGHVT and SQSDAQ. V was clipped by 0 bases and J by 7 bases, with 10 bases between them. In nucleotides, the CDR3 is TGTGCCAGCAGCTTAGCGGGGTTCGGGCAGCCCCAGCATTTT. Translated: CASSLAGFGQPQHF.

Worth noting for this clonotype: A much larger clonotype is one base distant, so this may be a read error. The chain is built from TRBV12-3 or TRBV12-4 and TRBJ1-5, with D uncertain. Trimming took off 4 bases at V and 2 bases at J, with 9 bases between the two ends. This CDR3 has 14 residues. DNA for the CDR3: TGTGCCAGCAGTTCCACAGAGGGCAATCAGCCCCAGCATTTT. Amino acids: CASSSTEGNQPQHF.

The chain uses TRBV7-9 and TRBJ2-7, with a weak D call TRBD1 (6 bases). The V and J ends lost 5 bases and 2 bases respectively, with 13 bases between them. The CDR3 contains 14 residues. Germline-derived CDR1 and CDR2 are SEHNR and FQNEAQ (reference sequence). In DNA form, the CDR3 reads TGTGCCAGCAGCGGATTACAGGGCCCCTACGAGCAGTACTTC. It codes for CASSGLQGPYEQYF. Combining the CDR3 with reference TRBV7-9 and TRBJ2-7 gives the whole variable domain DTGVSQNPRHKITKRGQNVTFRCDPISEHNRLYWYRQTLGQGPEFLTYFQNEAQLEKSRLLSDRFSAERPKGSFSTLEIQRTEQGDSAMYLCASSGLQGPYEQYFGPGTRLTVT.

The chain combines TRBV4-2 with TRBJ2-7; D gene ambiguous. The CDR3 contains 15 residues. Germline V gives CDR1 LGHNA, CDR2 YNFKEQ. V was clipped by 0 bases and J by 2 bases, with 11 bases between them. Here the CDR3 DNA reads TGTGCCAGCAGCCAAGAAGGGCTCGGAGCCTACGAGCAGTACTTC. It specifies CASSQEGLGAYEQYF.

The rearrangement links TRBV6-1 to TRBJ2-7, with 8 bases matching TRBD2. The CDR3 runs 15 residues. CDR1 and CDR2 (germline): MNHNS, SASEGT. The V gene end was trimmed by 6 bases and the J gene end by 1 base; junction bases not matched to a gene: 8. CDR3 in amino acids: CASRKPGLGSYEQYF. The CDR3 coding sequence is TGTGCCAGCAGAAAGCCGGGACTAGGATCCTACGAGCAGTACTTC.

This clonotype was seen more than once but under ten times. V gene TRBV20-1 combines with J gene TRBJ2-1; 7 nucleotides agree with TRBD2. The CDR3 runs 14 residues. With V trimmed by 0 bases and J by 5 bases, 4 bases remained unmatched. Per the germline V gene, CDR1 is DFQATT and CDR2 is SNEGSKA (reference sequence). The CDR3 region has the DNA TGCAGTGCTAGAGATAATGCGGGAGACAATGAGCAGTTCTTC. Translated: CSARDNAGDNEQFF.

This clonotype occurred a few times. DNA of the CDR3: TGTGCCAGCAGCCCCAATCGGGGGAGGACAGATACGCAGTATTTT. Its translation: CASSPNRGRTDTQYF. The V and J genes are TRBV7-8 and TRBJ2-3, with D possibly TRBD2 on 6 matching bases. The germline V gene has CDR1 SGHVS and CDR2 FQNEAQ. V was pared by 5 bases and J by 3 bases, with 15 bases between. There are 15 residues in the CDR3.

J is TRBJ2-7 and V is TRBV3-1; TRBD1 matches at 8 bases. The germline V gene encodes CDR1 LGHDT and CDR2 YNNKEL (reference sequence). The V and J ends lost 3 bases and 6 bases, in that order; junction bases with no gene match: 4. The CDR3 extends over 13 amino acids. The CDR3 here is CASSQGTGGEQYF. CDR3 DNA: TGTGCCAGCAGCCAGGGTACAGGGGGCGAGCAGTACTTC.

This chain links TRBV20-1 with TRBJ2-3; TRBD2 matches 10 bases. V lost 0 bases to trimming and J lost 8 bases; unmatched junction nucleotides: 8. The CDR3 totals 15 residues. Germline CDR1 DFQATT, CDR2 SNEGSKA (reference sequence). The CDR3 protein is CSARESAGGLGTQYF. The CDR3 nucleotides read TGCAGTGCTAGAGAATCAGCGGGGGGGCTTGGTACGCAGTATTTT.

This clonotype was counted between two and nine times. The CDR3 bases are TGCGCCAGCAGCCAAAGGGATTGGGGCACGAATGAGCAGTTCTTC. Protein: CASSQRDWGTNEQFF. The V and J genes are TRBV4-1 and TRBJ2-1, with a tentative D call TRBD1 (5 bases). CDR1 MGHRA and CDR2 YSYEKL come from the germline V gene. CDR3 length: 15 residues. Trimming pared 2 bases from V and 7 bases from J, leaving 15 bases between.

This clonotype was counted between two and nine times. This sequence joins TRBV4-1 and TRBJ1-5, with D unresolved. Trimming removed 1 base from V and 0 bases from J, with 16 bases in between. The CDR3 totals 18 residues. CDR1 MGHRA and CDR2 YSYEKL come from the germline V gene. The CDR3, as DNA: TGCGCCAGCAGCCAAGGCTGGGCTGCCGGTGATAGCAATCAGCCCCAGCATTTT. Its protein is CASSQGWAAGDSNQPQHF.

Here the CDR3 DNA reads TGTGCCAGCAGCCCGGAAGCCACCGGGGAGCTGTTTTTT. It specifies CASSPEATGELFF. This chain connects TRBV5-6 to TRBJ2-2; D is unclear. The CDR3 has 13 residues. V was trimmed by 4 bases and J by 4 bases, leaving 8 bases between them. CDR1 is SGHDT, CDR2 YYEEEE, per germline.

The CDR3 coding sequence is TGTGCCAGCAGCTCAGGACAGGGGAGGGCCTACGAGCAGTACTTC. Translation: CASSSGQGRAYEQYF. This chain joins TRBV7-9 and TRBJ2-7; TRBD1 matches at 9 bases. Germline V gene data show CDR1 as SEHNR and CDR2 as FQNEAQ (reference sequence). The CDR3 is made up of 15 amino acids. V lost 4 bases, J lost 2 bases, and 6 bases stayed unmatched.

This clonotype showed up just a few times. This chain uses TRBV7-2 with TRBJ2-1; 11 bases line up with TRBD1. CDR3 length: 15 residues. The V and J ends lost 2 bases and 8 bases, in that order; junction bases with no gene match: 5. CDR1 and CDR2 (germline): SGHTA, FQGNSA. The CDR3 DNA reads TGTGCCAGCAGCTTATACGGACAGGGGGCGGATGAGCAGTTCTTC. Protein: CASSLYGQGADEQFF. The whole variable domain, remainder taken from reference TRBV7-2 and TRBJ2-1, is GAGVSQSPSNKVTEKGKDVELRCDPISGHTALYWYRQSLGQGLEFLIYFQGNSAPDKSGLPSDRFSAERTGGSVSTLTIQRTQQEDSAVYLCASSLYGQGADEQFFGPGTRLTVL.

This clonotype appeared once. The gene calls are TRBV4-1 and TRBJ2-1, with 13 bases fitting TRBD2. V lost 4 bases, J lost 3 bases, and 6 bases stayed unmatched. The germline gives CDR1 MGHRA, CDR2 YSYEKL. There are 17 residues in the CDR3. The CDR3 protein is CASSLLAGGSLYNEQFF. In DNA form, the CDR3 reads TGCGCCAGCAGCCTACTAGCGGGGGGGTCACTCTACAATGAGCAGTTCTTC.

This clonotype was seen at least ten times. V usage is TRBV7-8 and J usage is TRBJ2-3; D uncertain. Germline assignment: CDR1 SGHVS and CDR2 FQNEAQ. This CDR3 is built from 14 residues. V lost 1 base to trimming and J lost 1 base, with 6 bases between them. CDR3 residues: CASSLVSGTDTQYF. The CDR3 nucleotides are TGTGCCAGCAGCTTAGTGAGCGGCACAGATACGCAGTATTTT.

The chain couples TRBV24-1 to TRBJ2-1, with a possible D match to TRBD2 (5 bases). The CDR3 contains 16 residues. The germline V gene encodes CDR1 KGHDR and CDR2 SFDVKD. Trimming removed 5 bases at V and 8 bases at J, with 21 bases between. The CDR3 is CATSGGRGRGVDEQFF. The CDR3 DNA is TGTGCCACCAGTGGGGGTCGCGGCCGGGGAGTCGATGAGCAGTTCTTC.

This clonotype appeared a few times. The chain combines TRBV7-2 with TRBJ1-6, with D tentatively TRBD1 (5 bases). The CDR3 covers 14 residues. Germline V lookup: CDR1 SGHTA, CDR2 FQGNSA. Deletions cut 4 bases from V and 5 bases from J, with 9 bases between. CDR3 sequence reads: CASSSGPDNSPLHF. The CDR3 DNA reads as TGTGCCAGCAGCTCGGGACCCGATAATTCACCCCTCCACTTT. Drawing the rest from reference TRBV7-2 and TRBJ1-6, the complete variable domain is GAGVSQSPSNKVTEKGKDVELRCDPISGHTALYWYRQSLGQGLEFLIYFQGNSAPDKSGLPSDRFSAERTGGSVSTLTIQRTQQEDSAVYLCASSSGPDNSPLHFGNGTRLTVT.

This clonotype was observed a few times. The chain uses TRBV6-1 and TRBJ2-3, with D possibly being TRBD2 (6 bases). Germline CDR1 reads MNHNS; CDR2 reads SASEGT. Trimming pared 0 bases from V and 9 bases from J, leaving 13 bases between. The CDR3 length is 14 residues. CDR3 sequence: CASSEAGGAGTQYF. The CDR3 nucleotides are TGTGCCAGCAGTGAAGCGGGAGGCGCTGGGACGCAGTATTTT.

CDR3 sequence: CASSSVVYEQYF. CDR3 coding DNA: TGTGCCAGCAGTTCTGTTGTCTACGAGCAGTACTTC. This rearrangement joins TRBV12-3 or TRBV12-4 to TRBJ2-7; no clear D. V lost 4 bases and J 3 bases, leaving 7 bases between the germline ends. The CDR3 runs 12 residues.